This record covers a single T cell receptor beta chain. Its antigen is unknown. The source of the sample is a study of beta chain features in type 1 diabetes. Findings and caveats of the study: Type 1 diabetes patients showed fewer insertions and more deletions at VDJ junctions. Patients with Type 1 diabetes showed moderately but significantly shorter TCRB CDR3s in all four CD4+ subsets. A possible short-template PCR bias applies equally to patients and controls.

All of the isolated RNA was reverse transcribed, so expressed TCRB transcripts were sequenced. Sequencing was performed with immunoSEQ multiplex PCR; in TCRdb, only in-frame clones are kept and a portion is missing. The sample contains 970,000 or so clones, under 20% of which appear only once. CDR1 and CDR2 from the germline V gene are KGHSH and LQKENI. V was clipped by 1 base and J by 0 bases; unmatched bases: 10. The CDR3 runs to 18 residues. This clonotype was sampled from a woman aged 18-35 years in good health. The chain uses TRBV18 and TRBJ2-3; TRBD1 matches 7 bases. What was sequenced was naive CD4+ T cells from blood. The CDR3, as DNA: TGTGCCAGCTCACCACTGACTCTGACAGGGAAAAGCACAGATACGCAGTATTTT. Encoded protein: CASSPLTLTGKSTDTQYF.